This TCR beta chain was sequenced during a study of cytomegalovirus exposure and HLA in healthy donors. Study-level findings and limits: Researchers reported from a later analysis that most CMV-associated TCR beta chains appeared HLA-restricted. Within an earlier analysis, most TCR beta V segments proved productive either about 87% or about 30% of the time. Reportedly, diagnosis of cytomegalovirus status by the classifier showed high specificity and sensitivity. Only CMV serostatus was available as immune exposure information.

The PCR made use of 60 Vbeta and 13 Jbeta primers. Data came from immunoSEQ multiplex PCR; TCRdb stores just in-frame clones and leaves some out. The sample lists about 150,000 clones, less than 85% seen once, with 4.8% in the top ten. The CDR3 covers 14 residues. In germline, CDR1 is SGHTA, CDR2 FQGNSA. Trimming stripped 5 bases from V and 0 bases from J, with 9 bases between. With regard to this clone: The antigen remains unidentified.

This chain connects TRBV7-2 to TRBJ2-3; D gene ambiguous. The clonotype originates from a man younger than 35 in good health and CMV-seronegative. The sequencing sample was made of PBMCs. DNA of the CDR3: TGTGCCAGCAGCACCAGACTCAGCACAGATACGCAGTATTTT. Protein sequence: CASSTRLSTDTQYF.